The entry below describes one T cell receptor beta chain. The antigen it recognizes is unknown. No per-base quality is available; no much larger clone lies one base away. This sample is part of a study of cytomegalovirus exposure and HLA in healthy donors (TCRdb year 2017). About the investigation overall: In an earlier analysis of about 560 of the donors, around 290 Gb of sequence data and 120 million or so unique TCR beta sequences from roughly 200 million T cells were reported. Typing coverage varied by locus: about 629-640 donors for A, B, C, DRB1 and DQB1; about 520 for DQA1; some 610 for DPA1; around 450 for DPB1. In an earlier analysis of 550 to 700 of the donors, high-throughput TCR beta sequencing was used to judge whether each TCR beta V gene segment behaved as functional or pseudogenic. Four to six DR-DQ haplotypes were handled as single units for association and clustering, since linkage in the cohort was strong. Of the 350 to 450 genotyped donors, 81% were placed in the genetic ancestry cluster associated with self-reported Caucasian donors. In the later analysis, no new phenotypic data were used to find candidate immune exposures; instead, reliance was placed on TCR beta sequences and their occurrence across donors. In a later analysis, previously published TCR beta repertoires from several hundred donors were re-analyzed and high-resolution HLA genotyping was added so that TCR occurrence patterns could be studied. An early release that covered roughly 600 HLA-typed donors contained approximately 300 gigabases of sequencing data and about 84 million unique TCR sequences. On average, 235,054 unique TCR beta nucleotide sequences were sequenced per donor among 300 to 500 genotyped donors of the cohort, with about 19% of those sequences being non-productive. A later genetic analysis took genome-wide SNP genotypes for about three fifths of the roughly 700 donors and used that subset as a discovery cohort. Donor age, sex, ethnicity and CMV serostatus were compiled together with the repertoire data. To predict cytomegalovirus infection status, the study brought together high-throughput TCR immunosequencing, statistical association of individual TCRs with disease status, and machine learning. The study profiled the T cell repertoires of 666 subjects by immunosequencing and related them to cytomegalovirus serostatus. Besides the first cohort of around 700 subjects, a separate validation cohort made up of 120 different subjects was used. The study aimed to test whether signatures of past pathogen exposure could be identified by cataloging public T cell receptors. Class I and class II HLA loci were covered by the typing at four-digit resolution. Every repertoire in the discovery cohort had been generated on one and the same sequencing platform.

The cohort was made up of under 800 healthy bone marrow donors. All cohort members were sampled while nominally healthy, although unrecorded immune exposures were likely present. The donor was CMV seronegative and belonged to the group of 350 to 400 seronegative cohort members. A peripheral blood sample was collected from each donor, and TCR beta sequencing was performed on peripheral blood mononuclear cells. The Qiagen DNeasy Blood Extraction Kit was used to extract genomic DNA from the blood cell samples. The CDR1 and CDR2 encoded by the germline V gene are SGHVS and FQNEAQ. From cysteine to phenylalanine, the CDR3 is 13 amino acids long. CDR3 DNA only is kept here, 39 bases in frame from base 1. The V and J ends are trimmed by 1 base and 7 bases, leaving 10 bases between them. What the work shows at the level of the full study, not this receptor alone: Specific HLA alleles were associated with 18,000 or so TCR beta sequences at a false discovery rate of 0.05 in a later analysis. Correlated functional status among segregating V segments might reflect linkage disequilibrium, but an unknown experimental factor could not be ruled out. Most TCR sequences were seen in very few donors, while some public TCRs were found in many individuals. The study listed around 160 TCR beta chains as associated with cytomegalovirus. Roughly uniform sequencing depth across donors was assumed in presence/absence analyses, although this assumption may not hold. The sequencing pipeline was judged likely to have produced a cluster of highly shared sequence variants as a technical artifact. The 87-base-pair reads could not distinguish some IMGT-functional V segments, including TRBV6-2 and TRBV6-3, so those segments were excluded. A few of the identified cytomegalovirus-associated TCR beta chains were confirmed in vitro to be specific for cytomegalovirus antigens. In a later analysis, TCR association rates were found to vary across HLA loci, with the most associated TCRs seen for DRB1 alleles and the fewest for HLA-C alleles. A further reported finding was that TCR beta sequences accurately predicted the HLA-A and HLA-B alleles for most subjects in the first cohort. Because counts were too low, 15 to 20 rarely observed V segments, including chromosome 9 orphons, were excluded from the earlier analysis of a few hundred of the donors. In a later genetic analysis, fewer N-insertions in productive TCRs were reported among donors in an Asian-associated ancestry cluster than the approximately 670-donor mean. Most CMV-associated TCR beta chains appeared to be HLA-restricted in a later analysis, and the HLA associations seemed to be driven largely by CMV exposure. Broadly in line with IMGT annotations, most TCR beta V segments showed up in productive rearrangements about 90% or about 30% of the time in an earlier analysis of several hundred of the donors. When HLA alleles, especially DR and DQ, strongly co-occurred, TCR associations were difficult to assign to individual alleles. A later analysis reported that several top co-occurrence clusters appeared linked to parvovirus B19, influenza, CMV and Epstein-Barr virus. This cohort had only TCR beta chains sequenced, and the lack of alpha or paired-chain data limited which features could be detected. CMV serostatus was the only immune exposure information available for the cohort. In both the original and validation cohorts, the classifier was reported to diagnose cytomegalovirus status with high specificity and sensitivity. In a later analysis, HLA-associated TCR beta chains were found to be more clonally expanded and to have lower generation probabilities than equally common non-associated chains. Because some donors lacked HLA typing at each locus, the association tests relied only on the typed subset. In a later genetic analysis, a missense DCLRE1C variant was associated with V-gene and J-gene trimming of TCR beta chains, and the association was replicated in an independent cohort. It was suggested by the authors that the approach could potentially be generalized to other disease states and immunological phenotypes.

The library was prepared using the immunoSEQ multiplex PCR assay. The multiplex PCR relied on a mix of 60 forward primers for TCR Vbeta segments and 13 reverse primers for TCR Jbeta segments. The CDR3 region of rearranged TCR beta genes was amplified from genomic DNA by a multiplex PCR assay. On the Illumina HiSeq System, the amplified TCR beta libraries were sequenced as 87-base-pair reads. Per the authors' processing: Across the 700 or so repertoires, a later analysis counted roughly 84 million unique TCR beta chains, around 11 million of which were shared by at least two donors. A nearest-neighbor algorithm error-corrected the raw reads and collapsed the reads into unique sequences, merging closely related sequences to remove PCR and sequencing errors. Alignment of CDR3 sequences to IMGT reference sequences was used to assign V, D and J gene segments. For a sequence to be retained, at least a six-nucleotide match to both a V gene segment and a J gene segment was required. A rearrangement counted as productive if the CDR3 had no stop codons and remained in frame with V and J, and every other rearrangement counted as non-productive. Following IMGT convention, CDR3 was defined as the stretch from the second conserved V-encoded cysteine to the conserved J-encoded phenylalanine. Sequences without an unambiguous match to a single V gene segment were excluded from the earlier analysis of a few hundred of the donors. In an earlier analysis of 450 to 700 of the donors, V segments were called functional above 56.7% productive rearrangements and were called segregating when the between-donor standard deviation exceeded 5%. A statistical classification framework was built to diagnose cytomegalovirus status from the catalog of TCR beta chain sequences. In a later analysis, TCR nucleotide sequences were compared against IMGT/GENE-DB human TR gene sequences so that V and J genes could be assigned. In a later analysis, CDR3 sequences and most-parsimonious VDJ recombination scenarios were assigned using the TCRdist pipeline. In a later analysis, each TCR beta chain was defined by its CDR3 amino acid sequence together with its V-gene family, and reads without a unique V-gene family were excluded. In a later analysis, 450 to 600 highly shared, low-generation-probability nucleotide sequences were removed to address suspected cross-contamination and a sequencing artifact. In a later analysis, a clonal expansion index was calculated for each public chain from normalized within-repertoire ranks of inferred template counts. A later analysis computed generation probabilities with a VDJ recombination model fitted to out-of-frame rearrangements, and checked the results against IGoR. Hypergeometric tests were used in a later analysis to score TCR-TCR, TCR-HLA and TCR-CMV co-occurrence, with a repertoire-size bias correction applied to the TCR pairs. A later analysis estimated false discovery rates by permuting HLA or CMV assignments 20 times. In a later analysis, co-occurring TCRs were grouped using DBSCAN, and TCRdist sequence similarity was added for clustering within HLA-allele-positive subsets. Repertoires with fewer than 30,000 or more than 120,000 public chains, plus five repertoires with anomalous nucleotide sharing, were excluded from co-occurrence clustering. Sourced from immuneACCESS, this table was stored by TCRdb with only in-frame sequences that have V and J called. A share of the clones is absent; for the studies checked, an unresolved V gene accounts for under half, and the remainder has no known explanation. That table is the source of V, J and clone size, and D and trimming were worked out from the DNA. This sample gives around 130,000 clones in total; roughly 82% of them show up just once. The ten largest account for 2% to 3% of the sample.

The receptor was isolated from a man between 45 and 60 years old in good health and CMV-seronegative. Rearrangement joined TRBV7-8 to TRBJ1-2, with no confident D gene call. The sequencing sample was made of PBMCs. The CDR3: CASSLVRDGGYTF. The DNA sequence reads TGTGCCAGCAGCTTAGTGCGGGATGGTGGCTACACCTTC.